Reported below is one TCR beta chain. No cognate antigen has been identified for it. Base-call qualities are not available, and no considerably larger clone is one nucleotide away. Genomic DNA was isolated from the sorted cells so that the TCRbeta CDR3 region could be sequenced. The immunoSEQ Assay was used for sequencing of TCRbeta CDR3 regions. The table comes from immuneACCESS by way of TCRdb, which keeps in-frame sequences with V and J called. Part of the clones is missing from these tables; in studies checked, under half for an unresolved V gene and the rest for unknown reasons. For this sample there are around 77,000 clones; about nine tenths appear just once. The ten largest clones add up to approximately 2.3% of the sample. The germline V gene (reference sequence) gives CDR1 as WNHNN and CDR2 as SYGVQD. Reading from cysteine to phenylalanine, the CDR3 counts 13 amino acids. Only the CDR3 portion is preserved as DNA: 39 bases, with reading frame beginning at the first base. Trimming at the junction amounts to 3 bases on V and 8 bases on J, and the germline ends lie 13 bases apart.

The trial excluded patients who had a history of autoimmune disease or who were on systemic immunosuppression. In every dose cohort, peripheral blood was drawn for TCR sequencing at baseline, cycle 4 day 1, and cycle 7 day 1. The samples were drawn from a first-in-human, open-label, multicenter phase I dose-escalation trial of ivuxolimab. The trial enrolled adults with locally advanced or metastatic head and neck squamous cell, hepatocellular, melanoma or renal cell carcinoma. Before TCR sequencing, CD4+ and CD8+ T cells were separately sorted from peripheral blood. The sample originates from a study of OX40 agonist ivuxolimab in advanced cancers. The study in broad terms: The costimulatory receptor OX40 (CD134) was targeted by ivuxolimab, a fully human IgG2 agonistic monoclonal antibody. Intravenous ivuxolimab was administered to patients every 2 weeks at six dose levels: 0.01, 0.1, 0.3, 1.5, 3 and 10 mg/kg. Among the 52 dose-escalation patients, 19 had hepatocellular carcinoma, approximately 15 melanoma, 9 renal cell carcinoma and 9 head and neck cancer. In the dose-escalation cohort, 65% to 90% of patients were male, and the mean age was around 60 years, with a range of 23 to 79. Prior anti-PD-1, anti-PD-L1 or anti-CTLA-4 therapy was permitted, and checkpoint inhibitors had been received by 30% to 40% of dose-escalation patients. Partial responses occurred in three dose-escalation patients: two with cutaneous melanoma and one with hepatocellular carcinoma. The purpose of peripheral TCRbeta sequencing was to test whether ivuxolimab changed TCR sequence diversity and led to clonal T-cell expansion. The paper covers the monotherapy dose-escalation part of the phase I ivuxolimab trial, which included N of about 50 patients. The study at large found these results: After ivuxolimab, more expanded clones were found on average in CD8+ T cells than in CD4+ T cells. Low levels of normalized T-cell clonal expansion were also seen in some nonresponding patients. In the 0.1-3.0 mg/kg groups, partial responders had among the lowest normalized peripheral clonal expansion, particularly in CD8+ T cells. Clonal expansion of both CD4+ and CD8+ blood T cells was observed from baseline to week 6 at doses 0.1 to 3.0 mg/kg. Which antigens the clonally expanded peripheral T cells were specific for was not determined.

The chain was built from TRBV10-1 and TRBJ1-2; the D gene remains uncertain. This sample comprised CD4+ or CD8+ T cells sorted from blood, obtained in a trial of the OX40 agonist ivuxolimab. This clonotype was obtained from an adult with an advanced solid tumor such as melanoma, head and neck, liver or kidney cancer. The CDR3 reads CASSDGVLGGYTF. In nucleotide form, the sequence is TGCGCCAGCAGTGATGGGGTCTTGGGAGGCTACACCTTC.